These 9 T cell receptor beta chains came from one sample sequenced in a study of T-cell reconstitution after alpha-beta-depleted transplantation in children. TCRbeta library construction was performed incorporating unique molecular identifiers. TCRdb ran MiXCR on the PCR reads and lists one entry per CDR3 protein. The data hold almost 250,000 distinct CDR3 sequences, with roughly 26% observed a single time. Sequenced here: PBMCs, sampled before TCRalphabeta/CD19-depleted stem cell transplant. These receptor sequences come from a girl aged 2-10 years with Fanconi anemia, due to receive a stem cell transplant.

This clonotype was seen ten or more times. The chain carries TRBV29-1 and TRBJ2-7; D is undetermined. The CDR3 totals 12 residues. Germline-derived CDR1 and CDR2 are SQVTM and ANQGSEA. The germline V and J ends were trimmed by 0 bases and 4 bases, with 7 bases remaining between them. The CDR3 DNA is TGCAGCGTTGAAGATCAAGGGTACGAGCAGTACTTC. Translating gives CSVEDQGYEQYF.

In this sample, this clonotype turned up many times. The chain employs TRBV7-3 and TRBJ1-6; possible D gene TRBD1, 5 bases. The CDR3 runs 12 residues. Trimming pared 4 bases from V and 9 bases from J, leaving 7 bases between. Germline loops: CDR1 SGHTA, CDR2 FQGTGA. CDR3 DNA sequence: TGTGCCAGCAGCTCTCAGGGTTCACCCCTCCACTTT. It codes for CASSSQGSPLHF.

This clonotype was found many times. CDR3 loop: CASRGSSYNEQFF. In nucleotides, the CDR3 is TGCGCCAGCAGGGGGTCCTCCTACAATGAGCAGTTCTTC. The chain recombines TRBV5-1 with TRBJ2-1, with D uncertain. Looked up from germline, CDR1 is SGHRS and CDR2 is YFSETQ. Trimming removed 5 bases from V and 0 bases from J, with 6 bases in between. The CDR3 totals 13 residues.

The chain uses TRBV7-9 and TRBJ2-6, with D uncertain. In germline, CDR1 is SEHNR, CDR2 FQNEAQ (reference sequence). V shed 2 bases and J shed 4 bases, with 9 bases lying between them. The length of the CDR3 is 15 residues. The CDR3 spells CASSLLGTGANVLTF. The DNA for the CDR3 is TGTGCCAGCAGCTTATTGGGAACCGGGGCCAACGTCCTGACTTTC.

This clonotype was seen many times. This chain links TRBV20-1 with TRBJ1-2; perhaps TRBD1 as D (6 bases). Trimming left V 1 base short and J 7 bases short, with 28 bases between. There are 18 residues in the CDR3. CDR1 DFQATT and CDR2 SNEGSKA come from the germline V gene (reference sequence). The CDR3 sequence is CSARVRQWGYRVVSGYTF. The CDR3 DNA follows: TGCAGTGCTAGAGTTCGGCAGTGGGGATACAGGGTTGTAAGTGGCTACACCTTC.

This clonotype has ten or more counts. The rearrangement links TRBV20-1 to TRBJ2-5, with 9 bases matching TRBD1. In germline, CDR1 is DFQATT, CDR2 SNEGSKA (reference sequence). J gave up 4 bases and V 2 bases, and 17 bases lay outside the gene matches. CDR3 length: 18 residues. The CDR3 protein is CSARSSLQPGQGGETQYF. The CDR3 DNA sequence: TGCAGTGCTAGATCCTCCCTCCAACCGGGACAGGGAGGAGAGACCCAGTACTTC.

This clonotype was seen many times. This chain joins TRBV7-9 and TRBJ1-1, with 9 bases identical to TRBD1. The CDR3 is 18 residues long. Germline V gene lookup returns CDR1 SEHNR and CDR2 FQNEAQ (reference sequence). Losses at the gene ends were 4 bases for V and 4 bases for J; bases not matched to a gene: 16. CDR3 protein: CASSSPPGQGPRGTEAFF. CDR3 DNA sequence: TGTGCCAGCAGCTCTCCCCCGGGACAGGGTCCGCGTGGCACTGAAGCTTTCTTT.

To note about this clonotype: One end of the junction does not line up with germline, which may come from a read error. This chain links TRBV20-1 with TRBJ2-1, with TRBD2 matching over 11 bases. CDR1 is DFQATT and CDR2 is SNEGSKA in the germline V gene (reference sequence). This CDR3 contains 16 residues. The CDR3 DNA is TGCTGTGCTAGAGAAACTAGCGGGGGCCAATACAATGAGCAGTTCTTC. It encodes CCARETSGGQYNEQFF.

The J gene is TRBJ2-5, the V gene TRBV29-1, with 9 bases aligning to TRBD1. Germline V gives CDR1 SQVTM, CDR2 ANQGSEA. The CDR3 totals 13 residues. V trimming: 2 bases; J trimming: 5 bases; junction bases outside the gene matches: 3. For the CDR3, the DNA is TGCAGCGTTGAAAGGACAGGGGACGAGACCCAGTACTTC. This codes for CSVERTGDETQYF.